Below are 14 T cell receptor beta chains sequenced from a single sample in a study of T cell repertoires in cytomegalovirus infection (dated by TCRdb to between 2018 and 2020). Data came from an Illumina HiSeq 1500. The public reads were reprocessed in TCRdb via fastp at Q25 and MiXCR, keeping in-frame beta chains. Duplicate CDR3 protein sequences are folded into a single record with the most common DNA and genes. Within this sample are about 140,000 distinct CDR3 sequences, with around 30% of them counted one time only. Roughly half of the sample is taken by the ten largest. These receptors' targets are unknown. The sample's treatment or condition label, in plain terms: in vitro stimulation with specific CMV peptide epitopes to enrich CMV-specific T cells. The material sequenced was CD8+ T cells from cultured PBMCs, taken from culture after CMV antigen stimulation. Receptors originate from a human donor in good health (CMV status not recorded). Some clones in this sample may be carry-over from other donors' samples.

The chain is built from TRBV19 and TRBJ2-1; D not certain. This CDR3 region has 12 residues. The ends were cut back, 0 bases at V and 10 bases at J, with 7 bases in the middle. Germline CDR1 is LNHDA and CDR2 is SQIVND (reference sequence). DNA of the CDR3: TGTGCCAGTAGTATAGATCCCATGGAGCAGTTCTTC. Amino acids: CASSIDPMEQFF.

This clonotype came up a few times. The chain recombines TRBV7-6 with TRBJ2-3; 7 bases map to TRBD1. The CDR3 consists of 17 residues. Germline trimming cut 1 base from V and 6 bases from J; bases unmatched to any gene: 13. Germline CDR1 reads SGHVS; CDR2 reads FNYEAQ. The CDR3 bases are TGTGCCAGCAGCTTAGGTTCTTCCGGACAGGCGAGGGATACGCAGTATTTT. Translated, it gives CASSLGSSGQARDTQYF.

The chain has TRBV7-3 and TRBJ1-1; 7 nucleotides line up with TRBD1. J lost 4 bases, V lost 3 bases, and 8 bases had no gene match. The CDR3 spans 15 residues. Germline CDR1 and CDR2: SGHTA and FQGTGA. The CDR3 is CASSFSDRRGTEAFF. CDR3 coding DNA: TGTGCCAGCAGCTTTTCGGACAGGCGAGGCACTGAAGCTTTCTTT.

The sample holds many counts of this clonotype. The chain combines TRBV19 with TRBJ2-1, with TRBD1 matching 10 bases. CDR3 size: 14 residues. J was trimmed by 8 bases and V by 6 bases; bases with no gene match: 7. From germline, CDR1 is LNHDA and CDR2 SQIVND (reference sequence). The CDR3 DNA reads as TGTGCCAGTAGAATGGACAGGGGGAAGGATGAGCAGTTCTTC. Amino acid sequence: CASRMDRGKDEQFF.

V is TRBV5-1 and J is TRBJ2-7; no clear D. V was trimmed by 0 bases and J by 0 bases, leaving 10 bases between them. CDR3 size: 15 residues. In germline, CDR1 is SGHRS, CDR2 YFSETQ. DNA for the CDR3: TGCGCCAGCAGCTTGGAAGGTTTTAGCTCCTACGAGCAGTACTTC. Translating gives CASSLEGFSSYEQYF.

A few counts support this clonotype. This chain links TRBV11-2 with TRBJ2-3; D gene unclear. Germline V gene lookup returns CDR1 SGHAT and CDR2 FQNNGV. The CDR3 extends over 12 amino acids. The V end lost 2 bases, the J end lost 6 bases, and 6 bases lay between the germline ends. The CDR3 coding sequence is TGTGCCAGCAGCTTATATTTGGATACGCAGTATTTT. This translates into CASSLYLDTQYF.

The chain couples TRBV12-3 or TRBV12-4 to TRBJ1-1; D unclear. V was pared by 5 bases and J by 3 bases, with 10 bases between. The CDR3 has 13 residues. For the CDR3, the DNA is TGTGCCAGCAGTCCCTGGGTCTACACTGAAGCTTTCTTT. It translates to CASSPWVYTEAFF.

The gene calls are TRBV2 and TRBJ2-1, with D unresolved. Germline assignment: CDR1 SNHLY and CDR2 FYNNEI. Between the trimmed V and J ends, which lost 9 bases and 6 bases, there was a span of 9 bases. This CDR3 is built from 11 residues. CDR3 loop: CASPLGNEQFF. The CDR3 nucleotides read TGTGCCAGTCCCCTGGGCAATGAGCAGTTCTTC.

V usage is TRBV7-9 and J usage is TRBJ2-7; D is uncertain. This CDR3 is 16 amino acids long. The V end lost 5 bases, the J end lost 7 bases, and 24 bases lay between the germline ends. CDR1 and CDR2 from the germline V gene are SEHNR and FQNEAQ (reference sequence). CDR3 residues: CASSPPSADTVREQYF. The CDR3 coding sequence is TGTGCCAGCAGCCCACCTTCGGCTGACACAGTGAGGGAGCAGTACTTC.

This clonotype was detected only a few times. The chain recombines TRBV11-3 with TRBJ2-3; 7 nucleotides align to TRBD2. Trimming at V came to 2 bases and at J to 0 bases, leaving 2 bases not matched to a gene. Germline loops: CDR1 SGHNT, CDR2 YENEEA. The CDR3 is 15 residues long. This CDR3 is CASSLSAGSTDTQYF. In nucleotides, the CDR3 is TGTGCCAGCAGCTTATCAGCGGGGAGCACAGATACGCAGTATTTT.

In its sample, this clonotype was seen a few times. CDR3 sequence: CASSIRGGDVGTYEQYF. The CDR3 DNA follows: TGTGCCAGTAGTATCCGAGGGGGGGACGTTGGAACCTACGAGCAGTACTTC. The chain couples TRBV19 to TRBJ2-7; TRBD2 might be the D (7 bases). The CDR3 contains 17 residues. V lost 3 bases, J lost 2 bases, and 20 bases lay in between. The germline gives CDR1 LNHDA, CDR2 SQIVND (reference sequence).

This clonotype showed up just a few times. This chain joins TRBV7-8 and TRBJ1-5, with TRBD1 identical over 9 bases. J lost 2 bases, V lost 0 bases, and 5 bases had no gene match. The germline V gene has CDR1 SGHVS and CDR2 FQNEAQ. The CDR3 is 17 residues long. The CDR3 region has the DNA TGTGCCAGCAGCTTAGCTTGGACAGGGGCCCGCAATCAGCCCCAGCATTTT. Its translation is CASSLAWTGARNQPQHF.

The rearrangement uses TRBV7-9 and TRBJ2-1; the D is unclear. This CDR3 is built from 15 residues. V lost 5 bases to trimming and J lost 5 bases, with 16 bases between them. Germline CDR1 and CDR2: SEHNR and FQNEAQ (reference sequence). The CDR3 here is CASSPQGTFHNEQFF. As DNA, the CDR3 is TGTGCCAGCAGCCCACAAGGAACGTTTCACAATGAGCAGTTCTTC.

The chain carries TRBV19 and TRBJ1-5; D not certain. V was shortened by 5 bases and J by 6 bases, with 11 bases between the two germline ends. The germline V gene encodes CDR1 LNHDA and CDR2 SQIVND (reference sequence). This CDR3 spans 13 amino acids. CDR3 sequence: CASSLGNSQPQHF. CDR3 DNA sequence: TGTGCCAGTAGTTTGGGGAATAGTCAGCCCCAGCATTTT.